These 23 T cell receptor beta chains were all obtained from the same sample, sequenced in a study of cytomegalovirus exposure and HLA in healthy donors (dated by TCRdb to 2016 to 2017). To prepare the library, the immunoSEQ multiplex PCR assay was applied. A mixture of 60 forward primers for TCR Vbeta segments and 13 reverse primers for TCR Jbeta segments was used in the multiplex PCR. This immuneACCESS table, as held by TCRdb, lists in-frame sequences with V and J called but not all clones. Of the missing ones, under half trace to an unresolved V gene in checked studies; the others have no known cause. A total of 95,000 to 150,000 clones appear in this sample, roughly 82% of them only once. 2.5% to 3.5% of the sample belongs to the ten largest clones. Sequencing used PBMCs. These receptor sequences come from a woman between 40 and 50 years old in good health and CMV-seropositive.

This clone was seen just once. This chain joins TRBV7-6 and TRBJ2-3; D is possibly TRBD1 (5 bases). Germline V gene lookup returns CDR1 SGHVS and CDR2 FNYEAQ. V lost 0 bases, J lost 2 bases, and 9 bases lay in between. CDR3 length: 15 amino acids. CDR3 in DNA: TGTGCCAGCAGCTTAGCGGGGCCCATCACAGATACGCAGTATTTT. Its protein is CASSLAGPITDTQYF.

The V call is TRBV7-8, the J call TRBJ1-1; D not resolved. V was cut by 1 base and J by 3 bases, with 12 bases left in between. The germline V gene encodes CDR1 SGHVS and CDR2 FQNEAQ. The CDR3 has 15 residues. The CDR3 spells CASSLDSAPDTEAFF. The CDR3 DNA reads as TGTGCCAGCAGCTTAGATAGCGCGCCGGACACTGAAGCTTTCTTT.

J is TRBJ1-1 and V is TRBV7-8; 7 nucleotides agree with TRBD1. This CDR3 contains 15 residues. V trimming: 5 bases; J trimming: 1 base; junction bases outside the gene matches: 7. Germline V lookup: CDR1 SGHVS, CDR2 FQNEAQ. CDR3: CASSGAGTENTEAFF. CDR3 nucleotides: TGTGCCAGCAGCGGAGCCGGGACAGAGAACACTGAAGCTTTCTTT.

J is TRBJ2-7 and V is TRBV30; TRBD1 matches 11 bases. This CDR3 has 13 residues. Per the germline V gene, CDR1 is GTSNPN and CDR2 is SVGIG (reference sequence). Trimming at V came to 3 bases and at J to 9 bases, leaving 7 bases not matched to a gene. CDR3 region: CAWRQDRGHAQYF. CDR3 nucleotide sequence: TGTGCCTGGAGACAGGACAGGGGGCACGCGCAGTACTTC.

The V call is TRBV7-8, the J call TRBJ2-1; TRBD1 matches 7 bases. Germline trimming cut 4 bases from V and 5 bases from J; bases unmatched to any gene: 8. The CDR3 extends over 15 amino acids. Germline CDR1 and CDR2: SGHVS and FQNEAQ. The CDR3 nucleotides are TGTGCCAGCAGCTCCCCCACGGACAGGCACAATGAGCAGTTCTTC. It codes for CASSSPTDRHNEQFF.

V gene TRBV11-2 combines with J gene TRBJ1-4; D call uncertain. The V end was cut by 1 base, the J end by 4 bases, with 10 bases between. The CDR3 length is 15 residues. Germline V lookup: CDR1 SGHAT, CDR2 FQNNGV. CDR3 bases: TGTGCCAGCAGCTTAGGCCCCCCAGTTAATGAAAAACTGTTTTTT. Translation: CASSLGPPVNEKLFF.

This sequence joins TRBV27 and TRBJ2-7; D not certain. V was trimmed by 5 bases and J by 6 bases, leaving 14 bases between them. CDR3 length equals 13 residues. Germline lookup yields CDR1 MNHEY and CDR2 SMNVEV (reference sequence). The CDR3 loop is CASSPSLWSEQYF. The CDR3 bases are TGTGCCAGCAGTCCCTCCCTATGGTCCGAGCAGTACTTC.

The rearrangement uses TRBV9 and TRBJ1-6, with D uncertain. The V gene's germline CDR1 is SGDLS and CDR2 YYNGEE. The CDR3 sequence is 13 residues long. V was cut by 2 bases and J by 7 bases, with 7 bases left in between. CDR3 sequence (DNA): TGTGCCAGCAGCGTTGAGGCGAATTCACCCCTCCACTTT. It yields the protein CASSVEANSPLHF.

V gene TRBV10-3 combines with J gene TRBJ1-2; D is ambiguous. The germline V gene encodes CDR1 ENHRY and CDR2 SYGVKD. The CDR3 contains 15 residues. V was trimmed by 2 bases and J by 7 bases, leaving 17 bases between them. The CDR3 DNA reads TGTGCCATCAGTGAGGAGAGAAAAAGCTTTCGTGGCTACACCTTC. Translated: CAISEERKSFRGYTF.

The V call is TRBV7-9, the J call TRBJ2-7; D unresolved. The CDR3 covers 12 residues. CDR1 SEHNR and CDR2 FQNEAQ come from the germline V gene (reference sequence). Trimming cost V 1 base and J 2 bases, with 3 bases left between them. The CDR3 bases are TGTGCCAGCAGCTTAGTTACCTACGAGCAGTACTTC. Its translation: CASSLVTYEQYF. Full variable domain (remainder filled in from reference TRBV7-9 and TRBJ2-7): DTGVSQNPRHKITKRGQNVTFRCDPISEHNRLYWYRQTLGQGPEFLTYFQNEAQLEKSRLLSDRFSAERPKGSFSTLEIQRTEQGDSAMYLCASSLVTYEQYFGPGTRLTVT.

J is TRBJ1-1 and V is TRBV23-1; D gene uncertain. TRBV23-1 is designated an ORF whose function remains uncertain. Trimming stripped 4 bases from V and 4 bases from J, with 7 bases between. The CDR3 covers 12 residues. In DNA form, the CDR3 reads TGCGCCAGCAGTCCGGGGTCCACTGAAGCTTTCTTT. Encoded protein: CASSPGSTEAFF.

The V gene is TRBV28, the J gene TRBJ1-2; 8 bases are shared with TRBD1. Per germline, CDR1 MDHEN and CDR2 SYDVKM. The CDR3 has 14 amino acids. With V trimmed by 7 bases and J by 0 bases, 4 bases remained unmatched. The CDR3 reads CASKQGGANYGYTF. Here the CDR3 DNA reads TGTGCCAGCAAACAGGGGGGAGCTAACTATGGCTACACCTTC.

Only one count was recorded for this clone. This sequence joins TRBV29-1 and TRBJ2-7; perhaps TRBD2 as D (6 bases). The CDR3 is made up of 14 amino acids. V was shortened by 6 bases and J by 3 bases, with 18 bases between the two germline ends. From germline, CDR1 is SQVTM and CDR2 ANQGSEA. This CDR3 is CSVRTGLEGYEQYF. The CDR3 DNA sequence: TGCAGCGTGCGAACCGGGCTGGAGGGCTACGAGCAGTACTTC.

The chain employs TRBV2 and TRBJ2-3; possible D gene TRBD1, 6 bases. Trimming pared 5 bases from V and 6 bases from J, leaving 15 bases between. Germline V CDR1 and CDR2: SNHLY, FYNNEI. The CDR3 length is 14 residues. This chain's CDR3 is CASSRDRLLDTQYF. The CDR3 DNA reads as TGTGCCAGCAGTAGAGACAGGCTTCTGGATACGCAGTATTTT.

The gene calls are TRBV10-3 and TRBJ1-5; the match to TRBD1 covers 9 bases. Per germline, CDR1 ENHRY and CDR2 SYGVKD. V shed 11 bases, J shed 0 bases, and the junction held 8 bases outside the gene matches. This CDR3 region has 15 residues. For the CDR3, the DNA is TGTGCCTTTAACGGGACAGGGAATAGCAATCAGCCCCAGCATTTT. The encoded protein is CAFNGTGNSNQPQHF.

The chain combines TRBV6-6 with TRBJ2-1; 12 nucleotides agree with TRBD2. This CDR3 is built from 16 residues. V was clipped by 4 bases and J by 8 bases; unmatched bases: 9. CDR1 and CDR2 from the germline V gene are MNHNY and SVGAGI (reference sequence). The CDR3 nucleotides are TGTGCCAGCAGTTCTACTAGCGGGGGGCGAGGGGATGAGCAGTTCTTC. It codes for CASSSTSGGRGDEQFF.

This sequence joins TRBV6-5 and TRBJ1-2, with 7 bases matching TRBD1. The CDR3 loop spans 15 amino acids. Germline V lookup: CDR1 MNHEY, CDR2 SVGAGI. J gave up 3 bases and V 5 bases, and 9 bases lay outside the gene matches. CDR3 amino acids: CASSPDREVYYGYTF. CDR3 DNA: TGTGCCAGCAGTCCCGACAGGGAGGTCTACTATGGCTACACCTTC.

This chain links TRBV18 with TRBJ2-3, with 11 nucleotides matching TRBD1. From germline, CDR1 is KGHSH and CDR2 LQKENI. With 8 bases clipped from V and 5 bases from J, the junction kept 6 bases outside the gene matches. This CDR3 comprises 14 residues. CDR3 sequence (DNA): TGTGCCAGCGCCCGGACAGGGGGCAAAGATACGCAGTATTTT. This translates into CASARTGGKDTQYF. Together with reference TRBV18 and TRBJ2-3, the CDR3 gives the full variable domain: NAGVMQNPRHLVRRRGQEARLRCSPMKGHSHVYWYRQLPEEGLKFMVYLQKENIIDESGMPKERFSAEFPKEGPSILRIQQVVRGDSAAYFCASARTGGKDTQYFGPGTRLTVL.

V gene TRBV6-1 combines with J gene TRBJ2-2; 10 bases fit TRBD2. The V gene end was trimmed by 3 bases and the J gene end by 7 bases; junction bases not matched to a gene: 2. There are 14 residues in the CDR3. Germline-derived CDR1 and CDR2 are MNHNS and SASEGT. CDR3 nucleotide sequence: TGTGCCAGCAGTGACTCTAGCGGGAGCGGGGAGCTGTTTTTT. Protein: CASSDSSGSGELFF.

The rearrangement joins TRBV6-6 to TRBJ2-7, with unresolved D. CDR1 is MNHNY, CDR2 SVGAGI, per germline (reference sequence). This CDR3 is 14 amino acids long. Trimming took 2 bases from V and 1 from J, leaving 9 bases between them. CDR3 sequence (DNA): TGTGCCAGCAGTTACCTCGACACATCCTACGAGCAGTACTTC. It encodes CASSYLDTSYEQYF.

This clone came up a few times. The chain has TRBV2 and TRBJ1-2; a weak D match, TRBD1 (6 bases). Trimming stripped 3 bases from V and 0 bases from J, with 17 bases between. Germline CDR1 reads SNHLY; CDR2 reads FYNNEI. The CDR3 is 17 residues long. The CDR3 protein is CASSEQAGGVANYGYTF. CDR3 coding DNA: TGTGCCAGCAGTGAGCAGGCGGGGGGCGTAGCTAACTATGGCTACACCTTC.

This clone was counted a single time. This rearrangement joins TRBV5-1 to TRBJ2-7; tentatively, D is TRBD1 (5 bases). The germline V gene encodes CDR1 SGHRS and CDR2 YFSETQ. This CDR3 comprises 13 residues. Trimming cost V 0 bases and J 3 bases, with 7 bases left between them. Written as DNA, the CDR3 is TGCGCCAGCAGCTTGGCAGGGAACTACGAGCAGTACTTC. This codes for CASSLAGNYEQYF.

V is TRBV19 and J is TRBJ2-7; D may be TRBD2 (6 bases). Trimming cost V 6 bases and J 4 bases, with 13 bases left between them. CDR3 length: 13 amino acids. CDR1 and CDR2 from the germline V gene are LNHDA and SQIVND (reference sequence). The CDR3 sequence is CASSYGGAYEQYF. Here the CDR3 DNA reads TGTGCCAGTAGCTATGGAGGGGCTTACGAGCAGTACTTC.